Ten or more counts support the clone carrying this T cell receptor beta chain. The antigen remains undetermined. This specimen belongs to a study of T cells after yellow fever vaccination. About the study: Preparation used SMART-Seq v4 Ultra Low Input for the low-cell-number fractions. Study-level findings and limits: From the bulk population, abundant clonotypes could contaminate and appear within FACS-sorted repertoires. In post-booster samples, most primary-vaccination clones reappeared (approximately 96% CD4, over 70% CD8). It was a weaker secondary response, yet one that peaked faster, at day 5 versus 15.

TCRdb re-called the 5' RACE reads with MiXCR, one entry per CDR3 protein. The table shows tens of thousands of distinct CDR3 sequences, with approximately 6.2% occurring only once. This TCR was recovered from a man between 18 and 35 years old who received the YFV17D yellow fever vaccine. Specimen: CD4+ T cells sorted from PBMCs, collected roughly 15 days after the first yellow fever vaccination.

For the CDR3, the DNA is TGCAGTGCTAGAACCAACAGGGGATGGGACGAGCAGTACGTC. It yields the protein CSARTNRGWDEQYV. The V gene is TRBV20-1, the J gene TRBJ2-7; 7 bases match TRBD1. The CDR3 is 14 residues long. Trimming cost V 2 bases and J 5 bases; bases outside gene matches: 9. Looked up from germline, CDR1 is DFQATT and CDR2 is SNEGSKA (reference sequence).